This T cell receptor (beta chain) is from a study of cytomegalovirus exposure and HLA in healthy donors. Study-wide points: With high specificity and sensitivity, the classifier reportedly diagnosed cytomegalovirus status. The authors enumerated roughly 180 TCR beta chains as linked to cytomegalovirus. Analyzed later, association rates of TCRs varied across HLA loci, with DRB1 most and HLA-C fewest.

Despite likely unrecorded immune exposures, the donors were nominally healthy at the time of sampling. 60 Vbeta and 13 Jbeta primers were used in PCR. TCRdb keeps only in-frame clones here, not all; method: immunoSEQ multiplex PCR. The sample carries about 150,000 clones, about 76% recorded once. This CDR3 has 15 residues. CDR1 is SGHAT, CDR2 FQNNGV, per germline. Trimming took off 4 bases at V and 2 bases at J, with 12 bases between the two ends. This clone was seen only a few times. Its antigen is still unknown. This receptor was obtained from a human donor in good health. The sample comprised PBMCs. The chain couples TRBV11-2 to TRBJ1-5; D may be TRBD1 (5 bases). The CDR3 coding sequence is TGTGCCAGCAGCTCGGGACTTCCCGGCAATCAGCCCCAGCATTTT. Amino acid sequence: CASSSGLPGNQPQHF.